Below, 11 T cell receptor beta chains from the same sample are listed, as sequenced in a study of identical twins. TCRdb reprocessed the 5' RACE reads with MiXCR, giving one entry per CDR3 protein. This table holds fewer than 650,000 distinct CDR3 sequences, more than 9% found once. These data are also associated with another study on yellow fever vaccine responses in identical twins.

Sequencing was done on a sample of PBMCs. These TCRs come from a woman younger than 35 in good health.

This clonotype was detected only a few times. The V call is TRBV7-2, the J call TRBJ2-7; 10 bases align to TRBD2. In germline, CDR1 is SGHTA, CDR2 FQGNSA. J was trimmed by 3 bases and V by 6 bases; bases with no gene match: 8. The CDR3 covers 15 residues. For the CDR3, the DNA is TGTGCCAGCAGACAGGGCCTAGCGGGGGTCTACGAGCAGTACTTC. As protein: CASRQGLAGVYEQYF. The full variable domain, in which reference TRBV7-2 and TRBJ2-7 provide the parts outside the CDR3, is GAGVSQSPSNKVTEKGKDVELRCDPISGHTALYWYRQSLGQGLEFLIYFQGNSAPDKSGLPSDRFSAERTGGSVSTLTIQRTQQEDSAVYLCASRQGLAGVYEQYFGPGTRLTVT.

This clonotype appeared many times. The J gene is TRBJ1-1, the V gene TRBV12-3 or TRBV12-4; D is unclear. V lost 2 bases, J lost 1 base, and 11 bases lay in between. The CDR3 covers 15 residues. The CDR3, as DNA: TGTGCCAGCAGTTTATCCAACCGGGGGAACACTGAAGCTTTCTTT. Translated: CASSLSNRGNTEAFF.

The chain is built from TRBV5-1 and TRBJ2-1; maybe TRBD2 (5 bases). Germline V gene sequence: CDR1 SGHRS, CDR2 YFSETQ. The CDR3 sequence is 16 residues long. V lost 4 bases to trimming and J lost 5 bases, with 19 bases between them. The CDR3 DNA sequence: TGCGCCAGCAGCCCTTTGCCAGTTGGGAGAAACAATGAGCAGTTCTTC. Translating it yields CASSPLPVGRNNEQFF.

There are a few counts of this clonotype. V usage is TRBV12-3 or TRBV12-4 and J usage is TRBJ1-6; D possibly corresponds to TRBD1 (6 bases). Between the trimmed V and J ends, which lost 6 bases and 9 bases, there was a span of 21 bases. CDR3 length equals 16 residues. CDR3 nucleotide sequence: TGTGCCAGCAGCCAATCTGACGGGGGCCGAGCTTCACCCCTCCACTTT. Residues: CASSQSDGGRASPLHF.

The V and J genes are TRBV5-4 and TRBJ2-4; D is tentatively TRBD1 or TRBD2 (5 bases each). V was trimmed by 2 bases and J by 3 bases, leaving 18 bases between them. The CDR3 has 17 residues. The germline gives CDR1 SGHNT, CDR2 YYREEE (reference sequence). The CDR3 region is CASSFLPPGRGKNIQYF. In DNA, the CDR3 is TGTGCCAGCAGCTTTCTTCCTCCGGGGCGAGGCAAAAACATTCAGTACTTC.

This clonotype was detected ten times or more. The chain employs TRBV5-1 and TRBJ2-1; 9 positions match TRBD2. Germline V gene data show CDR1 as SGHRS and CDR2 as YFSETQ. The V and J ends lost 3 bases and 8 bases, in that order; junction bases with no gene match: 15. CDR3 length equals 17 residues. CDR3 region: CASSSLESGRFMDEQFF. Here the CDR3 DNA reads TGCGCCAGCAGCTCCTTGGAGAGCGGGAGGTTCATGGATGAGCAGTTCTTC.

The chain uses TRBV30 and TRBJ2-4; tentatively, D is TRBD2 (6 bases). The length of the CDR3 is 11 residues. Trimming removed 1 base from V and 12 bases from J, with 10 bases in between. The germline CDR1 and CDR2 sequences are GTSNPN and SVGIG (reference sequence). The DNA for the CDR3 is TGTGCCTGGAGTGCACCCGGGGGTCAGTACTTC. Translation gives CAWSAPGGQYF.

The chain employs TRBV29-1 and TRBJ2-7, with D maybe TRBD1 (6 bases). This CDR3 contains 11 residues. Trimming stripped 6 bases from V and 4 bases from J, with 10 bases between. From germline, CDR1 is SQVTM and CDR2 ANQGSEA. CDR3 coding DNA: TGCAGCGTGGGGGCGGCGTACGAGCAGTACTTC. Translation gives CSVGAAYEQYF.

This clonotype has just a few counts. This chain links TRBV25-1 with TRBJ2-2; TRBD1 or TRBD2 may be the D gene (5 bases each). V gave up 1 base and J gave up 4 bases, with 10 bases separating them. There are 15 residues in the CDR3. The germline gives CDR1 MGHDK, CDR2 SYGVNS. CDR3 residues: CASSELEGPTGELFF. The DNA for the CDR3 is TGTGCCAGCAGTGAATTAGAGGGGCCCACCGGGGAGCTGTTTTTT.

The rearrangement joins TRBV23-1 to TRBJ1-4, with D possibly TRBD1 on 5 matching bases. TRBV23-1 is filed as an ORF, its function uncertain. The CDR3 loop spans 15 amino acids. Trimming shortened V by 6 bases and J by 5 bases, and 16 bases separated the two germline ends. For the CDR3, the DNA is TGCGCCAGCAGATATAGGACATGCTCAAATGAAAAACTGTTTTTT. It codes for CASRYRTCSNEKLFF.

There are many counts of this clonotype. This chain joins TRBV27 and TRBJ2-5; 8 bases map to TRBD2. V lost 5 bases to trimming and J lost 0 bases; unmatched junction nucleotides: 5. The CDR3 runs to 15 residues. Germline V lookup: CDR1 MNHEY, CDR2 SMNVEV (reference sequence). The CDR3 region is CASSGSGINQETQYF. In nucleotides, the CDR3 is TGTGCCAGCAGTGGTAGCGGGATAAACCAAGAGACCCAGTACTTC.